This TCR beta chain was retrieved from a study of blood T cell repertoires in COVID-19 (dated by TCRdb to 2018 to 2021). For the study in its entirety: Collaborator samples came from the United States, Italy and Spain and covered acute and convalescent phases of COVID-19. The material from the prospective study consisted of cDNA or gDNA derived from T cells, B-cell-depleted T cells, or PBMCs. The dataset comprised deeply sampled blood TCRbeta repertoires from subjects exposed to, actively infected with, or recovered from COVID-19. The repertoires were released in a freely available public database meant as a resource for research on the immune response to SARS-CoV-2. The samples were drawn from the first 160 participants of the ongoing ImmuneRACE study and from 950 to 1,500 subjects provided by 6 global collaborators. Nearly every sample came with metadata listing a de-identified subject ID, COVID-19 status, age in years and sex. Where HLA class I and class II types were available, the types were taken from metadata supplied by the sample provider, not from assay-based typing. Study-wide findings and limitations: The amount of clinical and demographic metadata varied by source and participant and was provided uncurated.

TCRbeta CDR3 regions were amplified from genomic DNA by means of the immunoSEQ Assay, a bias-controlled multiplex PCR. Concerning the study's data processing: The number of nucleated cells in each sample was estimated from the amplification of reference gene primers within the assay. To quantify the absolute abundance of each unique TCRbeta CDR3 rearrangement, sequence reads were collapsed and filtered. For each sample, productive Simpson clonality was calculated as the square root of Simpson's diversity index over productive rearrangements. What TCRdb holds here is the immuneACCESS table cut down to in-frame rearrangements. Part of the clones is not present; checked against another copy, under half of the missing clones reflect an unresolved V gene, and the others are unexplained. The V and J calls and clone size come from that table; D and trimming were worked out from the DNA. The sample contains 150,000 to 200,000 clones, approximately 90% of them found a single time. The ten largest clones represent 3.5% to 4.5% of the sample.

This clone was seen more than once but under ten times. No cognate antigen has been identified for it. Base qualities are not recorded, but no much larger clone differs from it by a single base. V sheds 0 bases and J sheds 4 bases, leaving 10 bases between their ends. The germline V gene (reference sequence) gives CDR1 as SGHNT and CDR2 as YYREEE. The CDR3 measures 14 amino acids from cysteine to phenylalanine. Only the CDR3 portion is preserved as DNA: 42 bases, with reading frame beginning at the first base. Each collaborating institution followed its own protocols to collect whole blood in K2EDTA tubes. Collaborator samples were shipped for TCRbeta analysis as frozen whole blood, isolated PBMCs, or DNA extracted from either sample type.

The sequence derives from a man aged 18 to 29 with active or convalescent COVID-19. Here the chain combines TRBV5-4 and TRBJ1-2, with the D gene too uncertain to name. Specimen: peripheral blood. This receptor carries the CDR3 CASSLGSLGYGYTF. The bases are TGTGCCAGCAGCTTGGGTTCGCTAGGCTATGGCTACACCTTC.